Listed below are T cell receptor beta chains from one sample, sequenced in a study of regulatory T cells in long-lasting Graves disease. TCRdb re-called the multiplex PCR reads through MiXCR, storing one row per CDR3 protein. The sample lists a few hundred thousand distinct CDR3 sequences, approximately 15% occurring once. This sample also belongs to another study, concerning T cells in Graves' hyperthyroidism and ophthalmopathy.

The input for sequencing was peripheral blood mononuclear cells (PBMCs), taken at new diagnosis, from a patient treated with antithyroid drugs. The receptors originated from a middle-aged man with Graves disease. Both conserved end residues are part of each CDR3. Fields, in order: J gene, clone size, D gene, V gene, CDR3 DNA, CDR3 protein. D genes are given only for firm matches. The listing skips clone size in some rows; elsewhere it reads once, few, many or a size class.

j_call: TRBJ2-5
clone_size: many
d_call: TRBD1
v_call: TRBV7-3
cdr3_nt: TGTGCCAGCAGCCGGGACAGGGGCGAAGAGGAGACCCAGTACTTC
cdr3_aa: CASSRDRGEEETQYF

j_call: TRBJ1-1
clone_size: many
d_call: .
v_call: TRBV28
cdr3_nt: TGTGCCAGCAGGCACCCACTCACCGCCTGGGGACAACCGTCCACTGAAGCTTTCTTT
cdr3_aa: CASRHPLTAWGQPSTEAFF

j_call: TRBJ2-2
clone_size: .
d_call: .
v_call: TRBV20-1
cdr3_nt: TGCAGTGCTAGGGCAGGGCAGGCGGAGCTGTTTTTT
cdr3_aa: CSARAGQAELFF

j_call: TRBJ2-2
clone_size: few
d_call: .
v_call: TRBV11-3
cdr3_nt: TGTGCCTGCAGAGTGGGTGGGACGCAGAACACCGGGGAGCTGTTTTTT
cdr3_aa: CACRVGGTQNTGELFF

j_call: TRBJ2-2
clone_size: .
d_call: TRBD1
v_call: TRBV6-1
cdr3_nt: TGTGCCATCACCGGGACAGGGGGGACCGGGGAGCTGTTTTTT
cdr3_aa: CAITGTGGTGELFF

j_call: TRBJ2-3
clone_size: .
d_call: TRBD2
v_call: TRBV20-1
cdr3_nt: TGCAGTGCGGCAGGGACTAGCGGGATTAGCACAGATACGCAGTATTTT
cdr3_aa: CSAAGTSGISTDTQYF

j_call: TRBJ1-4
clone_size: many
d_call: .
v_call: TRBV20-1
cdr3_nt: TGCAGTGCTACTCGAAGGAGGGGAAATGAAAAACTGTTTTTT
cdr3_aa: CSATRRRGNEKLFF

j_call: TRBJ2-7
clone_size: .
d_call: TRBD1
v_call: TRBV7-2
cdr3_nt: TGTGCCAGCAGCCTCACGGACAGGGGCACCTACGAGCAGTACTTC
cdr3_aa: CASSLTDRGTYEQYF

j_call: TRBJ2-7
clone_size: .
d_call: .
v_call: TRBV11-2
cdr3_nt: TGTGCCAGCAGCACCGGACTTTCCGAGGGCTACGAGCAGTACTTC
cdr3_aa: CASSTGLSEGYEQYF

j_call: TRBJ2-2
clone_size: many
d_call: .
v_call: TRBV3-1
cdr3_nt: TGTGCCAGCAGCCAGGCTAAAAGACCCGGGGAGCTGTTTTTT
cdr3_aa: CASSQAKRPGELFF

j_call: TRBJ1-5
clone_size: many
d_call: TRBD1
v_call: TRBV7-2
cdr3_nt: TGTGCCAGCAGCTTAGGGACAGGGATGCAACAGCCCCAGCATTTT
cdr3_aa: CASSLGTGMQQPQHF

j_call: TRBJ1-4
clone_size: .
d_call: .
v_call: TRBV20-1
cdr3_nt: TGCAGTGCTAGTCGCCCAGGTCTAGGAGAAAAACTGTTTTTT
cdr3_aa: CSASRPGLGEKLFF

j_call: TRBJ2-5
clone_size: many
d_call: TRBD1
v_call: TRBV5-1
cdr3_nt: TGCGCCAGCAGCCATGGGACAGCCCAAGAGGAGACCCAGTACTTC
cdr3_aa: CASSHGTAQEETQYF

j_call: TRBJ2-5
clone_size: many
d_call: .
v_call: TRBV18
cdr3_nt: TGTGCCAGCTCACCCGTACAGGACCAAGAGACCCAGTACTTC
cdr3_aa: CASSPVQDQETQYF

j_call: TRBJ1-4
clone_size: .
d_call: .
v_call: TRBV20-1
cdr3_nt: TGCAGTGCTAGACGGTCAGGGGCTGTTAATGAAAAACTGTTTTTT
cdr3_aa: CSARRSGAVNEKLFF

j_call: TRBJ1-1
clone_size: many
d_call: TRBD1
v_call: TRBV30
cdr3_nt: TGTGCCGGCCAAGACAGGGGCCTCTCTGAAGCTTTCTTT
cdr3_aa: CAGQDRGLSEAFF

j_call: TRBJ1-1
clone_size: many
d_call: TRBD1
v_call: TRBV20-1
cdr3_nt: TGCAGTGCCCTACACAGGGGCTCTGAAGCTTTCTTT
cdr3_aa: CSALHRGSEAFF

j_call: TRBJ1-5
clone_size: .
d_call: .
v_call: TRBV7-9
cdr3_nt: TGTGCCAGCAGCCCGGGACTCGGGAAGGTGAGCAATCAGCCCCAGCATTTT
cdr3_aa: CASSPGLGKVSNQPQHF

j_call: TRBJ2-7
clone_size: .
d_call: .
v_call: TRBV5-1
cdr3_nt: TGCGCCAGCAGCTTGGGGACACCCTACGAGCAGTACTTC
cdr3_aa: CASSLGTPYEQYF

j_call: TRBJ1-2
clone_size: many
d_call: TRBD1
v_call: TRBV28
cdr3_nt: TGTGCCAGCAGTGACCCGACAGGGGCTTACTATGGCTACACCTTC
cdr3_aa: CASSDPTGAYYGYTF

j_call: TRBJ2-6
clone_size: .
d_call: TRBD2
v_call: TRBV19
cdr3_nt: TGTGCCAGTAGTATAGGCCTAGCGGGGTACTCTGGGGCCAACGTCCTGACTTTC
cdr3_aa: CASSIGLAGYSGANVLTF

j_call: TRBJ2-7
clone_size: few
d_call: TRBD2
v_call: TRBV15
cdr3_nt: TGTGCCACCAGCAGGACTAGCGGACCGACAAACTACGAGCAGTACTTC
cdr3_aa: CATSRTSGPTNYEQYF

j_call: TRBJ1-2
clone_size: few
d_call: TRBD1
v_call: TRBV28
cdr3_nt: TGTGCCAGCAGTTTACAGGGGGATGGCTACACCTTC
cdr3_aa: CASSLQGDGYTF

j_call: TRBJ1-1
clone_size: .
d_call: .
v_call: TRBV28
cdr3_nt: TGTGCCAGCAGCCTCCCGGGACAGAACACTGAAGCTTTCTTT
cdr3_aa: CASSLPGQNTEAFF

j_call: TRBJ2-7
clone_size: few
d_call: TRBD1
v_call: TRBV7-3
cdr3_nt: TGTGCCAGCAGCCCCCGACAGGGGGCGGGCTACGAGCAGTACTTC
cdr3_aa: CASSPRQGAGYEQYF

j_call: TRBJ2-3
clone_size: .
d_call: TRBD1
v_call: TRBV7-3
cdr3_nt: TGTGCCAGCAGCACCGGGACAGGGTCCAGCACAGATACGCAGTATTTT
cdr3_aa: CASSTGTGSSTDTQYF

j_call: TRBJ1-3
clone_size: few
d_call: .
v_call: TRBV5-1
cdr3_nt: TGCGCCAGCAGCCCGGACAGCTTTGGAAACACCATATATTTT
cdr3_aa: CASSPDSFGNTIYF

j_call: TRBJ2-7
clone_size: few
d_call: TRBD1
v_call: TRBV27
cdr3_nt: TGTGCCAGCAGCACTGGACAGGGGTACAAGCAGTACTTC
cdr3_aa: CASSTGQGYKQYF

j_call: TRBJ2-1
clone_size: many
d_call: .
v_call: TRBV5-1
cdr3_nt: TGCGCCAGCAGCTTGGAGGCTAGATTCACCTACAATGAGCAGTTCTTC
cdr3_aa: CASSLEARFTYNEQFF